The 30 T cell receptor beta chains below were found in one sample sequenced in a study of CD8+CD57+ T cells in acquired aplastic anemia. All patients picked for sequencing had shown, by flow cytometry, an expansion of CD8+CD57+ cells. CDR3 and TCR beta VDJ profiling relied on genomic DNA as the template. One entry per CDR3 protein results from TCRdb running MiXCR on the reads. Here the sample spans approximately 260,000 distinct CDR3 sequences, approximately 80% being singletons. Material: sorted CD4+, CD8+, or CD8+CD57+ T cells (not recorded which) from PBMCs. The receptors come from a human donor with aplastic anemia.

In the case of this clonotype: At one of its ends the junction is not consistent with the germline gene, which may arise from a read error. V and J are TRBV9 and TRBJ2-5; 7 bases match TRBD1. CDR1 and CDR2 from the germline V gene are SGDLS and YYNGEE. CDR3 length: 14 residues. The DNA for the CDR3 is TGTGCCAGCAGCTCACAAGGACAGGTGGCGGATGAGCACTTC. Its protein is CASSSQGQVADEHF.

A remark on this clonotype: This is likely a read error, given that the CDR3 carries no conserved phenylalanine or tryptophan at its end. The DNA is omitted, as the CDR3 cannot be located on it reliably, and the CDR3 follows TCRdb's listing. The chain uses TRBV7-2 and TRBJ2-3; TRBD1 is taken as the D call from the table, unchecked against the DNA. The CDR3 has 13 residues if both end residues are counted. The V gene's germline CDR1 is SGHTA and CDR2 FQGNSA. The CDR3 loop is CASSLVVRGETQY.

About this clonotype: A junction boundary mismatches the germline segment, possibly from a read error. This rearrangement joins TRBV2 to TRBJ2-5, with a tentative D call TRBD2 (6 bases). The germline CDR1 and CDR2 sequences are SNHLY and FYNNEI. The CDR3 totals 13 residues. The CDR3 here is CASGDWGKETQYF. CDR3 bases: TGTGCCAGCGGGGACTGGGGCAAAGAGACGCAGTACTTT. Full variable domain (remainder filled in from reference TRBV2 and TRBJ2-5): EPEVTQTPSHQVTQMGQEVILRCVPISNHLYFYWYRQILGQKVEFLVSFYNNEISEKSEIFDDQFSVERPDGSNFTLKIRSTKLEDSAMYFCASGDWGKETQYFGPGTRLLVL.

Worth noting for this clonotype: One end of the junction varies from germline; a read error may be responsible. The CDR3 protein is CATGDSGRGVGQLF. In DNA form, the CDR3 reads TGTGCCACCGGTGACAGCGGGAGAGGGGTTGGGCAGTTATTT. The chain uses TRBV24-1 and TRBJ2-1, with 8 bases fitting TRBD2. Germline loops: CDR1 KGHDR, CDR2 SFDVKD. This CDR3 is built from 14 residues.

V is TRBV24-1 and J is TRBJ2-1; 8 nucleotides agree with TRBD1. V lost 9 bases, J lost 7 bases, and 4 bases stayed unmatched. The CDR3 contains 12 residues. Germline V gene sequence: CDR1 KGHDR, CDR2 SFDVKD. This chain's CDR3 is CATGQGENEQFF. CDR3 nucleotide sequence: TGTGCCACCGGACAGGGTGAAAATGAGCAGTTCTTC.

The rearrangement links TRBV7-9 to TRBJ2-7; tentatively, D is TRBD1 (6 bases). Germline V gives CDR1 SEHNR, CDR2 FQNEAQ (reference sequence). The CDR3 totals 12 residues. Trimming took off 3 bases at V and 10 bases at J, with 13 bases between the two ends. The CDR3: CASSLDSADQYF. The CDR3 DNA follows: TGTGCCAGCAGCTTGGACAGCGCCGATCAGTACTTC. The whole variable domain, filled in from reference TRBV7-9 and TRBJ2-7, reads DTGVSQNPRHKITKRGQNVTFRCDPISEHNRLYWYRQTLGQGPEFLTYFQNEAQLEKSRLLSDRFSAERPKGSFSTLEIQRTEQGDSAMYLCASSLDSADQYFGPGTRLTVT.

CDR3 nucleotides: TGTGCCAGCAGCTTTCATCAAGAGACAAAAGAGACCCAGTACTTC. Translating gives CASSFHQETKETQYF. The rearrangement links TRBV7-2 to TRBJ2-5; D unclear. CDR1 is SGHTA and CDR2 is FQGNSA in the germline V gene. The CDR3 consists of 15 residues. V lost 3 bases and J 3 bases, leaving 14 bases between the germline ends.

The chain recombines TRBV2 with TRBJ2-3; D may be TRBD2 (5 bases). This CDR3 is built from 14 residues. Trimming pared 8 bases from V and 10 bases from J, leaving 22 bases between. Germline V CDR1 and CDR2: SNHLY, FYNNEI. The CDR3 region is CASGYAGAPTPQYF. The DNA for the CDR3 is TGTGCCAGCGGCTACGCGGGCGCTCCCACTCCGCAGTATTTT.

A note on this clonotype: An end of the junction does not agree with germline; a read error may underlie this. V and J are TRBV7-3 and TRBJ1-1, with TRBD1 matching over 7 bases. From germline, CDR1 is SGHTA and CDR2 FQGTGA. The CDR3 consists of 14 residues. CDR3 coding DNA: TGTGCCAGCAGCTTAGATCTGACAGGGAACACAGCTGCCTTT. It encodes CASSLDLTGNTAAF.

The chain couples TRBV20-1 to TRBJ1-1, with D possibly TRBD1 on 5 matching bases. This CDR3 comprises 14 residues. The V gene lost 0 bases and the J gene lost 5 bases, with 13 bases spanning the gap. Germline-derived CDR1 and CDR2 are DFQATT and SNEGSKA (reference sequence). CDR3 residues: CSARDGQGGTEAFF. The CDR3 region has the DNA TGCAGTGCTAGAGATGGGCAGGGAGGGACTGAAGCTTTCTTT.

This clonotype was found a few times. This rearrangement joins TRBV25-1 to TRBJ1-1; the D is unclear. Germline loops: CDR1 MGHDK, CDR2 SYGVNS. The CDR3 contains 13 residues. The V gene lost 2 bases and the J gene lost 7 bases, with 11 bases spanning the gap. The CDR3 spells CASSEQTSVEAFF. Written as DNA, the CDR3 is TGTGCCAGCAGTGAACAGACCAGCGTTGAAGCTTTCTTT.

The table lists this clonotype with a few counts. CDR3 nucleotide sequence: TGTGCCAGCAGCTTAGCGGGAGGTCCCGATACGCAGTATGATACGCAGTATTTT. It codes for CASSLAGGPDTQYDTQYF. This rearrangement joins TRBV7-8 to TRBJ2-3; TRBD2 is a possible D gene (6 bases). The CDR3 is 18 residues long. V lost 0 bases, J lost 6 bases, and 22 bases lay in between. CDR1 SGHVS and CDR2 FQNEAQ come from the germline V gene.

A remark on this clonotype: The conserved final phenylalanine or tryptophan is absent from the CDR3, which likely points to a read error. The DNA is left out, because the CDR3 cannot be placed on it with certainty; the CDR3 is given as TCRdb lists it. This chain links TRBV15 with TRBJ2-1; TRBD1 was called by the table and not checked on the DNA. The length of the CDR3 is 16 amino acids, counting both ends. CDR1 and CDR2 from the germline V gene are LNHNV and YYDKDF (reference sequence). CDR3 loop: CATSRGDDPDTGELFL.

With respect to this clonotype: At one end, the junction sequence differs from germline, possibly due to a read error. The chain carries TRBV10-3 and TRBJ2-1; tentatively, D is TRBD1 (7 bases). The germline CDR1 and CDR2 sequences are ENHRY and SYGVKD. This CDR3 is built from 16 residues. The CDR3 coding sequence is TGTGCCATCAGTCAGGGGGGCGGAAAAGGTCAGGATGAGCAGTTGTTT. Residues: CAISQGGGKGQDEQLF.

This clonotype was found once. The conserved phenylalanine or tryptophan normally closing the CDR3 is absent here, so this likely arose from a read error. This chain joins TRBV2 and TRBJ1-1; maybe TRBD1 (5 bases). The germline V gene encodes CDR1 SNHLY and CDR2 FYNNEI. This CDR3 comprises 15 residues. V was cut by 6 bases and J by 7 bases, with 21 bases left in between. CDR3 bases: TGTGCCAGCAGCTTCGATCTGACAGAGAACCATGAAGCTTTCTCT. Its protein product is CASSFDLTENHEAFS.

Remarks on this clonotype: It is likely a read error, because the conserved phenylalanine at the end of the CDR3 is missing. The rearrangement uses TRBV7-9 and TRBJ2-3; D is undetermined. This CDR3 spans 13 amino acids. Trimming shortened V by 3 bases and J by 8 bases, and 12 bases separated the two germline ends. CDR1 SEHNR and CDR2 FQNEAQ come from the germline V gene (reference sequence). The CDR3 sequence: CASSFQSRGTQYE. In DNA form, the CDR3 reads TGTGCCAGCAGCTTTCAAAGCAGAGGTACGCAGTATGAG.

The rearrangement links TRBV7-9 to TRBJ1-1, with D possibly TRBD1 on 6 matching bases. V was shortened by 4 bases and J by 14 bases, with 26 bases between the two germline ends. The CDR3 has 15 amino acids. Germline CDR1 is SEHNR and CDR2 is FQNEAQ (reference sequence). The DNA of the CDR3 is TGTGCCAGCAGCTCAGGGGTCAGGGGCTTGGACTATGGCTTCTTT. Encoded protein: CASSSGVRGLDYGFF.

The chain carries TRBV7-2 and TRBJ2-3; the D gene is possibly TRBD1 (6 bases). CDR1 and CDR2 from the germline V gene are SGHTA and FQGNSA. This CDR3 has 14 residues. V was pared by 4 bases and J by 11 bases, with 19 bases between. Here the CDR3 reads CASSSRGAEEQQYF. The CDR3 DNA follows: TGTGCCAGCAGCTCCAGGGGTGCTGAAGAGCAGCAGTATTTT.

A note on this clonotype: At one end the junction does not follow the germline gene, possibly because of a read error. J is TRBJ2-5 and V is TRBV11-3; 7 bases fit TRBD1. Germline-derived CDR1 and CDR2 are SGHNT and YENEEA. The CDR3 extends over 14 amino acids. DNA for the CDR3: TGTGCCACCAGCATAGACAGGGAGCAAGAGACCCAGTACTTC. As protein: CATSIDREQETQYF.

Details on this clonotype: Since the CDR3 does not end with the conserved phenylalanine or tryptophan, this likely comes from a read error. The DNA is left out, because the CDR3 cannot be placed on it with certainty; the CDR3 is given as TCRdb lists it. The chain links TRBV2 to TRBJ2-3; TRBD2 is taken as the D call from the table, unchecked against the DNA. Including both end residues, the CDR3 is 14 amino acids long. Per the germline V gene, CDR1 is SNHLY and CDR2 is FYNNEI. This chain's CDR3 is CASSLPGGPDTHYC.

The V call is TRBV9, the J call TRBJ2-7; 11 bases agree with TRBD2. The V gene end was trimmed by 4 bases and the J gene end by 8 bases; junction bases not matched to a gene: 11. This CDR3 is 15 amino acids long. CDR1 and CDR2 from the germline V gene are SGDLS and YYNGEE. The chain's CDR3 is CASSLAGGSRNQQYF. CDR3 in DNA: TGTGCCAGCAGCTTAGCGGGGGGGAGCCGCAATCAGCAGTACTTC.

J is TRBJ2-3 and V is TRBV24-1; 7 bases are a match to TRBD2. The V segment lost 5 bases and the J segment 3 bases; nucleotides outside the gene matches: 10. Germline V gene data show CDR1 as KGHDR and CDR2 as SFDVKD. The CDR3 runs 16 residues. The CDR3 spells CATSGSGRGGTDTQYF. As DNA, the CDR3 is TGTGCCACCAGTGGATCTGGGAGGGGTGGAACAGATACGCAGTATTTT.

This sequence joins TRBV5-6 and TRBJ2-5; TRBD1 or TRBD2 may be the D gene (6 bases each). The CDR3 runs 16 residues. Germline assignment: CDR1 SGHDT and CDR2 YYEEEE. Trimming took 0 bases from V and 5 from J, leaving 17 bases between them. The CDR3 DNA reads as TGTGCCAGCAGCTTGGAGAGGGACTCCAGGGGCGAGACCCAGTACTTC. Protein: CASSLERDSRGETQYF. Using reference TRBV5-6 and TRBJ2-5 for the parts outside the CDR3, the full variable domain is DAGVTQSPTHLIKTRGQQVTLRCSPKSGHDTVSWYQQALGQGPQFIFQYYEEEERQRGNFPDRFSGHQFPNYSSELNVNALLLGDSALYLCASSLERDSRGETQYFGPGTRLLVL.

The chain uses TRBV7-9 and TRBJ2-1, with 11 bases that match TRBD2. V trimming: 6 bases; J trimming: 12 bases; junction bases outside the gene matches: 10. CDR1 SEHNR and CDR2 FQNEAQ come from the germline V gene (reference sequence). The CDR3 spans 14 residues. The CDR3 sequence: CASSLAGGSAAQFF. The CDR3 region has the DNA TGTGCCAGCAGTCTAGCGGGGGGATCCGCTGCGCAGTTCTTC.

The chain is built from TRBV7-2 and TRBJ1-2, with no clear D. There are 16 residues in the CDR3. The germline V gene encodes CDR1 SGHTA and CDR2 FQGNSA. V lost 4 bases to trimming and J lost 5 bases, with 20 bases between them. CDR3 residues: CASSSARAGVVYGYTF. The CDR3 DNA sequence: TGTGCCAGCAGCTCGGCGAGGGCCGGGGTGGTATATGGCTACACCTTC.

The V gene is TRBV5-4, the J gene TRBJ2-5, with 8 bases identical to TRBD2. In germline, CDR1 is SGHNT, CDR2 YYREEE (reference sequence). Trimming took 2 bases from V and 2 from J; bases not matched to a gene: 14. The CDR3 is 18 amino acids. This CDR3 reads CASSFTREAGVPQETQYF. In nucleotides, the CDR3 is TGTGCCAGCAGCTTTACTAGGGAAGCGGGGGTGCCTCAAGAGACCCAGTACTTC.

With respect to this clonotype: A junction boundary mismatches the germline segment, possibly from a read error. This chain links TRBV7-3 with TRBJ2-3; 9 nucleotides match TRBD2. From germline, CDR1 is SGHTA and CDR2 FQGTGA. The length of the CDR3 is 14 residues. This chain's CDR3 is CASSLAGTWGATHF. The CDR3 DNA reads TGTGCCAGCAGCCTAGCGGGGACTTGGGGAGCGACCCATTTT.

With regard to this clonotype: In this CDR3 the conserved last residue, phenylalanine or tryptophan, is missing, so a read error is likely. No DNA is shown, since the ends of the CDR3 on it are uncertain; the CDR3 is the one TCRdb lists. The chain has TRBV7-3 and TRBJ2-5. The CDR3 is made up of 12 amino acids, end residues included. CDR1 SGHTA and CDR2 FQGTGA come from the germline V gene. CDR3 amino acids: CAGHLAKETKET.

This clonotype has ten or more counts. The chain is built from TRBV5-1 and TRBJ1-1; no clear D gene. CDR1 is SGHRS and CDR2 is YFSETQ in the germline V gene. The CDR3 contains 13 residues. V was shortened by 0 bases and J by 5 bases, with 8 bases between the two germline ends. The CDR3 loop reads CASSLALDTEAFF. CDR3 DNA: TGCGCCAGCAGCTTGGCTTTGGATACTGAAGCTTTCTTT.

The rearrangement uses TRBV9 and TRBJ2-7; perhaps D is TRBD1 or TRBD2 (7 bases each). V shed 4 bases and J shed 8 bases, with 22 bases lying between them. Germline V lookup: CDR1 SGDLS, CDR2 YYNGEE. This CDR3 spans 15 amino acids. CDR3 DNA sequence: TGTGCCAGCAGCTCAGGGGGGGGGGGCCGCAACCAGCAGTACGTC. Translated: CASSSGGGGRNQQYV.